A single sample is the source of the 31 T cell receptor beta chains below, sequenced in a study of T cell repertoires in cytomegalovirus infection. TCRdb reanalysed the reads using MiXCR and keeps one entry per CDR3 protein. The profile shows 400,000 to 550,000 distinct CDR3 sequences, 11% of them singletons. Sequences were obtained from PBMCs. The receptors stem from a human donor in good health (CMV status not recorded). Some clones in this sample may be carry-over from other donors' samples.

This chain connects TRBV3-1 to TRBJ1-2, with a possible D match to TRBD1 (5 bases). CDR1 and CDR2 (germline): LGHDT, YNNKEL (reference sequence). V lost 4 bases and J lost 2, with 11 bases in between. This CDR3 is built from 14 residues. DNA for the CDR3: TGTGCCAGCAGCCCGGTTACAGGAAACTATGGCTACACCTTC. Its protein product is CASSPVTGNYGYTF.

This clonotype occurred once. The rearrangement joins TRBV25-1 to TRBJ1-5; TRBD1 matches at 7 bases. CDR3 length: 18 residues. From germline, CDR1 is MGHDK and CDR2 SYGVNS. V shed 2 bases and J 3 bases; nucleotides not matched to a gene: 13. The CDR3 DNA is TGTGCCAGCAGTGAACCCACGAAAACAGGGGCCGTCAATCAGCCCCAGCATTTT. Translating it yields CASSEPTKTGAVNQPQHF. Filled out from reference TRBV25-1 and TRBJ1-5, the complete variable domain reads EADIYQTPRYLVIGTGKKITLECSQTMGHDKMYWYQQDPGMELHLIHYSYGVNSTEKGDLSSESTVSRIRTEHFPLTLESARPSHTSQYLCASSEPTKTGAVNQPQHFGDGTRLSIL.

This clonotype showed up many times. This rearrangement joins TRBV5-6 to TRBJ2-5, with 11 bases identical to TRBD2. V shed 2 bases and J 6 bases; nucleotides not matched to a gene: 6. CDR3 length equals 15 residues. Germline values: CDR1 SGHDT, CDR2 YYEEEE. The CDR3 here is CASSLIAGGQKTQYF. The CDR3 bases are TGTGCCAGCAGCTTAATAGCGGGGGGGCAGAAGACCCAGTACTTC.

This clonotype showed up many times. The CDR3 loop reads CASSSAPRTYEQYF. CDR3 coding DNA: TGTGCCAGCAGTTCCGCCCCAAGAACCTACGAGCAGTACTTC. V and J are TRBV12-3 or TRBV12-4 and TRBJ2-7; no definite D call. There are 14 residues in the CDR3. V dropped 4 bases and J dropped 2 bases, with 12 bases sitting between them.

This clonotype was counted many times. The rearrangement uses TRBV28 and TRBJ2-3; D uncertain. Trimming stripped 5 bases from V and 1 base from J, with 16 bases between. Germline V gene lookup returns CDR1 MDHEN and CDR2 SYDVKM. The CDR3 runs to 16 residues. CDR3 nucleotides: TGTGCCAGCAGTATCCCCAACTTGTCTCGCACAGATACGCAGTATTTT. This encodes CASSIPNLSRTDTQYF. Full variable domain (remainder filled in from reference TRBV28 and TRBJ2-3): DVKVTQSSRYLVKRTGEKVFLECVQDMDHENMFWYRQDPGLGLRLIYFSYDVKMKEKGDIPEGYSVSREKKERFSLILESASTNQTSMYLCASSIPNLSRTDTQYFGPGTRLTVL.

This clonotype came up a few times. The rearrangement links TRBV2 to TRBJ2-5; TRBD1 is a possible D gene (5 bases). Germline CDR1 reads SNHLY; CDR2 reads FYNNEI. CDR3 length: 13 amino acids. Deletions cut 2 bases from V and 6 bases from J, with 10 bases between. The CDR3 DNA reads as TGTGCCAGCAGTGAATGGCAGGGTCAGACCCAGTACTTC. Protein product: CASSEWQGQTQYF.

This clonotype showed up many times. The genes are TRBV12-3 or TRBV12-4 and TRBJ1-1; 7 nucleotides align to TRBD1. With 4 bases clipped from V and 9 bases from J, the junction kept 5 bases outside the gene matches. This CDR3 region has 12 residues. The CDR3 sequence is CASSSGTVKAFF. CDR3 DNA: TGTGCCAGCAGTTCCGGGACAGTAAAAGCTTTCTTT.

This clonotype has only a few counts. The chain couples TRBV5-5 to TRBJ2-1, with D perhaps matching TRBD1 (6 bases). CDR3 size: 16 residues. Trimming took off 4 bases at V and 4 bases at J, with 18 bases between the two ends. Germline-derived CDR1 and CDR2 are SGHKS and YYEKEE (reference sequence). CDR3 in amino acids: CASSTLSGTNYNEQFF. CDR3 nucleotides: TGTGCCAGCAGCACACTTTCCGGGACAAATTACAATGAGCAGTTCTTC.

For this clonotype: This clone may be a read error of a much larger clone one base away. The chain employs TRBV5-6 and TRBJ2-3, with D maybe TRBD2 (6 bases). CDR1 is SGHDT, CDR2 YYEEEE, per germline. This CDR3 is built from 13 residues. The CDR3 sequence: CASSDGSGDMQYF. The DNA for the CDR3 is TGTGCCAGCAGCGACGGGAGCGGAGATATGCAGTATTTT. Filled out from reference TRBV5-6 and TRBJ2-3, the complete variable domain reads DAGVTQSPTHLIKTRGQQVTLRCSPKSGHDTVSWYQQALGQGPQFIFQYYEEEERQRGNFPDRFSGHQFPNYSSELNVNALLLGDSALYLCASSDGSGDMQYFGPGTRLTVL.

This clonotype has only a few counts. The chain combines TRBV18 with TRBJ2-2; TRBD2 aligns across 9 bases. Germline V gives CDR1 KGHSH, CDR2 LQKENI. V lost 2 bases to trimming and J lost 4 bases; unmatched junction nucleotides: 8. This CDR3 contains 17 residues. The CDR3 region is CASSPEWAGGPTGELFF. CDR3 bases: TGTGCCAGCTCACCAGAATGGGCGGGAGGGCCCACCGGGGAGCTGTTTTTT.

The table lists this clonotype with many counts. The chain couples TRBV7-2 to TRBJ2-2; D might be TRBD1 or TRBD2, each matching 5 bases. Germline V CDR1 and CDR2: SGHTA, FQGNSA. This CDR3 spans 14 amino acids. The V gene lost 1 base and the J gene lost 6 bases, with 9 bases spanning the gap. DNA of the CDR3: TGTGCCAGCAGCTTAGTCGGGGCCGCCGGGGAGCTGTTTTTT. Protein sequence: CASSLVGAAGELFF.

This clonotype was counted at least ten times. This sequence joins TRBV11-3 and TRBJ2-1, with 8 bases lining up with TRBD2. This CDR3 region has 18 residues. The V segment lost 3 bases and the J segment 0 bases; nucleotides outside the gene matches: 10. CDR1 and CDR2 (germline): SGHNT, YENEEA. The CDR3 sequence is CASSLSGGLLSSYNEQFF. CDR3 bases: TGTGCCAGCAGCTTGAGCGGGGGACTACTGAGCTCCTACAATGAGCAGTTCTTC.

The table lists this clonotype with many counts. The chain couples TRBV27 to TRBJ1-1, with a tentative D call TRBD1 (5 bases). Trimming shortened V by 2 bases and J by 1 base, and 14 bases separated the two germline ends. This CDR3 is built from 16 residues. From germline, CDR1 is MNHEY and CDR2 SMNVEV (reference sequence). As DNA, the CDR3 is TGTGCCAGCAGTTTAGCACAGGATCCCCGGAACACTGAAGCTTTCTTT. Translation: CASSLAQDPRNTEAFF.

This clonotype has ten or more counts. This chain uses TRBV15 with TRBJ2-7, with D maybe TRBD2 (6 bases). The germline gives CDR1 LNHNV, CDR2 YYDKDF (reference sequence). This CDR3 has 14 amino acids. The V and J ends lost 1 base and 5 bases respectively, with 12 bases between them. The DNA of the CDR3 is TGTGCCACCAGCAGAGTCCGGGGGACGAACGAGCAGTACTTC. Translating it yields CATSRVRGTNEQYF.

The rearrangement joins TRBV5-5 to TRBJ2-5; perhaps D is TRBD1 or TRBD2 (5 bases each). V gave up 3 bases and J gave up 5 bases, with 14 bases separating them. The V gene's germline CDR1 is SGHKS and CDR2 YYEKEE (reference sequence). The CDR3 is 14 amino acids. In DNA, the CDR3 is TGTGCCAGCAGCTCGCCGAGGGGCCGGGAGACCCAGTACTTC. It specifies CASSSPRGRETQYF.

The sample holds many counts of this clonotype. This rearrangement joins TRBV29-1 to TRBJ2-7; D not resolved. The CDR3 loop spans 13 amino acids. CDR1 and CDR2 from the germline V gene are SQVTM and ANQGSEA. V lost 4 bases, J lost 3 bases, and 13 bases lay in between. CDR3 sequence reads: CSVARVLGYEQYF. Here the CDR3 DNA reads TGCAGCGTTGCCCGAGTGCTGGGCTACGAGCAGTACTTC.

This sequence joins TRBV20-1 and TRBJ2-3; 8 nucleotides line up with TRBD2. The CDR3 contains 13 residues. V dropped 6 bases and J dropped 5; count of bases not matched to a gene: 7. Germline assignment: CDR1 DFQATT and CDR2 SNEGSKA (reference sequence). The CDR3 loop is CSAFGAGGDTQYF. CDR3 nucleotides: TGCAGTGCCTTCGGGGCGGGAGGAGATACGCAGTATTTT.

This chain links TRBV9 with TRBJ2-2, with D perhaps matching TRBD2 (5 bases). CDR3 length equals 14 residues. The V end was cut by 0 bases, the J end by 6 bases, with 9 bases between. CDR1 SGDLS and CDR2 YYNGEE come from the germline V gene. CDR3 nucleotides: TGTGCCAGCAGCGTAGAGACCGGGGCCGGGGAGCTGTTTTTT. Amino acids: CASSVETGAGELFF.

This clonotype was counted between two and nine times. This chain uses TRBV19 with TRBJ1-6; no reliable D call. Germline CDR1 and CDR2: LNHDA and SQIVND (reference sequence). Trimming left V 3 bases short and J 14 bases short, with 14 bases between. CDR3 length equals 13 residues. DNA of the CDR3: TGTGCCAGTAGTATCTCGGGCAGTCGGTCCCTCCACTTT. This encodes CASSISGSRSLHF.

This clonotype was seen repeatedly, ten times or more. The rearrangement links TRBV28 to TRBJ1-4; 8 bases map to TRBD1. Losses at the gene ends were 4 bases for V and 6 bases for J; bases not matched to a gene: 10. Germline CDR1 and CDR2: MDHEN and SYDVKM. The CDR3 sequence is 16 residues long. The CDR3 DNA reads TGTGCCAGCAGTTACGTGACAGGGGATTGGTATGAAAAACTGTTTTTT. Residues: CASSYVTGDWYEKLFF.

This clonotype was seen many times. V usage is TRBV7-8 and J usage is TRBJ1-5, with D perhaps TRBD1 (5 bases). This CDR3 comprises 16 residues. Germline CDR1 is SGHVS and CDR2 is FQNEAQ. The V end was cut by 1 base, the J end by 3 bases, with 13 bases between. CDR3 residues: CASSLEAQGNNQPQHF. CDR3 sequence (DNA): TGTGCCAGCAGCTTAGAGGCGCAGGGTAACAATCAGCCCCAGCATTTT.

This chain uses TRBV20-1 with TRBJ1-2; D uncertain. V was pared by 0 bases and J by 0 bases, with 14 bases between. CDR1 is DFQATT, CDR2 SNEGSKA, per germline (reference sequence). This CDR3 spans 16 amino acids. The DNA for the CDR3 is TGCAGTGCTAGAGATACACGAGACCGATCTAACTATGGCTACACCTTC. It codes for CSARDTRDRSNYGYTF.

This clonotype was counted many times. The chain links TRBV12-3 or TRBV12-4 to TRBJ1-3; 7 bases map to TRBD1. The CDR3 consists of 15 residues. The V gene end was trimmed by 6 bases and the J gene end by 0 bases; junction bases not matched to a gene: 5. The DNA of the CDR3 is TGTGCCAGCAGGAAAGGGACAGTCTCTGGAAACACCATATATTTT. Protein sequence: CASRKGTVSGNTIYF.

This clonotype was found many times. This chain connects TRBV6-1 to TRBJ2-1; 9 nucleotides line up with TRBD2. Per germline, CDR1 MNHNS and CDR2 SASEGT. The CDR3 runs to 15 residues. J gave up 7 bases and V 5 bases, and 9 bases lay outside the gene matches. The CDR3 region has the DNA TGTGCCAGCAGTCCTACTAGCGGGTTTTGGAATGAGCAGTTCTTC. It specifies CASSPTSGFWNEQFF.

This clonotype was observed a few times. The chain combines TRBV6-2 or TRBV6-3 with TRBJ2-7; D might be TRBD1 (6 bases). The CDR3 spans 16 residues. With 5 bases removed from V and 0 bases from J, the gap between germline ends came to 17 bases. Looked up from germline, CDR1 is MNHEY and CDR2 is SVGEGT. The CDR3: CASSRFSGQYSYEQYF. DNA of the CDR3: TGTGCCAGCAGTCGGTTCAGCGGACAGTACTCCTACGAGCAGTACTTC.

The V gene is TRBV28, the J gene TRBJ2-7, with D perhaps matching TRBD2 (5 bases). Trimming shortened V by 5 bases and J by 0 bases, and 20 bases separated the two germline ends. Germline V gene lookup returns CDR1 MDHEN and CDR2 SYDVKM. The CDR3 sequence is 17 residues long. CDR3 residues: CASSGLGRSISSYEQYF. DNA for the CDR3: TGTGCCAGCAGTGGCTTGGGGAGATCGATAAGCTCCTACGAGCAGTACTTC. The full variable domain, rest sourced from reference TRBV28 and TRBJ2-7, is DVKVTQSSRYLVKRTGEKVFLECVQDMDHENMFWYRQDPGLGLRLIYFSYDVKMKEKGDIPEGYSVSREKKERFSLILESASTNQTSMYLCASSGLGRSISSYEQYFGPGTRLTVT.

The sample holds many counts of this clonotype. This chain uses TRBV12-5 with TRBJ1-1; no clear D. In germline, CDR1 is LGHNT, CDR2 FRNRAP. This CDR3 has 18 residues. V lost 0 bases and J 1 base, leaving 18 bases between the germline ends. The CDR3 DNA follows: TGTGCTAGTGGTTTGGTACGAATGGAGCTATTAGCGAACACTGAAGCTTTCTTT. It yields the protein CASGLVRMELLANTEAFF.

This clonotype was observed at least ten times. V usage is TRBV20-1 and J usage is TRBJ1-3; tentative D call: TRBD1 (6 bases). Trimming took off 3 bases at V and 5 bases at J, with 11 bases between the two ends. Germline CDR1 reads DFQATT; CDR2 reads SNEGSKA (reference sequence). The CDR3 spans 13 residues. CDR3 sequence reads: CSASRQERNTIYF. The CDR3 nucleotides read TGCAGTGCTAGTAGACAGGAAAGAAACACCATATATTTT.

This clonotype was recorded at least ten times. The J gene is TRBJ1-5, the V gene TRBV10-1; D is possibly TRBD1 (5 bases). Per the germline V gene, CDR1 is WNHNN and CDR2 is SYGVQD (reference sequence). The CDR3 spans 15 residues. Trimming removed 4 bases from V and 4 bases from J, with 14 bases in between. The DNA for the CDR3 is TGCGCCAGCAGTGTGCAGGTGGGGGGGAATCAGCCCCAGCATTTT. Its protein is CASSVQVGGNQPQHF.

This chain links TRBV5-4 with TRBJ2-7, with D possibly matching TRBD2 (6 bases). Germline V gene sequence: CDR1 SGHNT, CDR2 YYREEE (reference sequence). CDR3 size: 13 residues. The V and J ends lost 4 bases and 4 bases respectively, with 12 bases between them. CDR3 nucleotide sequence: TGTGCCAGCAGCCCCGCGGGGTGGTACGAGCAGTACTTC. Protein: CASSPAGWYEQYF.

This clonotype appeared a few times. The V call is TRBV10-3, the J call TRBJ1-1; D gene unclear. This CDR3 contains 12 residues. Germline CDR1 and CDR2: ENHRY and SYGVKD. V was pared by 2 bases and J by 4 bases, with 5 bases between. Here the CDR3 reads CAISEGSTEAFF. CDR3 in DNA: TGTGCCATCAGTGAGGGGTCCACTGAAGCTTTCTTT.